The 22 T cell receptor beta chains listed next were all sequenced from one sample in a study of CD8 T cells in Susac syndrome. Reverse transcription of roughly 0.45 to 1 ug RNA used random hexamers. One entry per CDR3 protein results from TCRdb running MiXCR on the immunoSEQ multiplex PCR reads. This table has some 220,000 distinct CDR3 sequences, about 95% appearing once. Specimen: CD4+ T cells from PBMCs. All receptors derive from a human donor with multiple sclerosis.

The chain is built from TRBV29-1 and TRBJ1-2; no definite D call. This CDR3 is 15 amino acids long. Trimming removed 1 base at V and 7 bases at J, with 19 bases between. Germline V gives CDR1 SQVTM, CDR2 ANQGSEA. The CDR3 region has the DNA TGCAGCGTTGAAGTACCCCCCGGGGATCTGCGTGGCTACACCTTC. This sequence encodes CSVEVPPGDLRGYTF.

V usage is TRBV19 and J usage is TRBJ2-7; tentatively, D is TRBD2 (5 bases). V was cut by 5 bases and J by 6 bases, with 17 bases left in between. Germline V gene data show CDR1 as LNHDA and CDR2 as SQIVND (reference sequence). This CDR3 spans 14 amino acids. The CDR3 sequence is CASSLGRARREQYF. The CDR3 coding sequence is TGTGCCAGTAGTCTTGGGCGGGCCCGTCGCGAGCAGTACTTC. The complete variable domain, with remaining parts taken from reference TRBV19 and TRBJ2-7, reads DGGITQSPKYLFRKEGQNVTLSCEQNLNHDAMYWYRQDPGQGLRLIYYSQIVNDFQKGDIAEGYSVSREKKESFPLTVTSAQKNPTAFYLCASSLGRARREQYFGPGTRLTVT.

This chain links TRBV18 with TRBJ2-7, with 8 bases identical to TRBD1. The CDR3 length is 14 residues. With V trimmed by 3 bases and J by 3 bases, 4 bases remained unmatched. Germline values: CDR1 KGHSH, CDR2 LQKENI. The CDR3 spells CASSPYGQGYEQYF. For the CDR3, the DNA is TGTGCCAGCTCACCCTACGGACAGGGCTACGAGCAGTACTTC. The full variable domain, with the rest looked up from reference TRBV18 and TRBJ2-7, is NAGVMQNPRHLVRRRGQEARLRCSPMKGHSHVYWYRQLPEEGLKFMVYLQKENIIDESGMPKERFSAEFPKEGPSILRIQQVVRGDSAAYFCASSPYGQGYEQYFGPGTRLTVT.

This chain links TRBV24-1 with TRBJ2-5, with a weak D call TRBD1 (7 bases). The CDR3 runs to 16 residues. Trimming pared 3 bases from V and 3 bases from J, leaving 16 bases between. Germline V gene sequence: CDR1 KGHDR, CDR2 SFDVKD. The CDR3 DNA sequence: TGTGCCACCAGTGATAGGGGGGAGACAGGGAAAGAGACCCAGTACTTC. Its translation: CATSDRGETGKETQYF.

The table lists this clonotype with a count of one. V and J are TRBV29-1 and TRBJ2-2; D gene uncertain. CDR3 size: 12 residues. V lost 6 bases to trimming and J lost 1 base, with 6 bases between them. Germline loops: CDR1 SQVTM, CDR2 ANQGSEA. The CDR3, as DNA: TGCAGCGTCGGCAGGAACACCGGGGAGCTGTTTTTT. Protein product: CSVGRNTGELFF.

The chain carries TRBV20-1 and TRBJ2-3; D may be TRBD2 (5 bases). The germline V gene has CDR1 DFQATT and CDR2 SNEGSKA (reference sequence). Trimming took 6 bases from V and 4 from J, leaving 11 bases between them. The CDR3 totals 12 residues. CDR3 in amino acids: CSATAGADTQYF. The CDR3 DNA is TGCAGTGCCACTGCGGGCGCAGATACGCAGTATTTT.

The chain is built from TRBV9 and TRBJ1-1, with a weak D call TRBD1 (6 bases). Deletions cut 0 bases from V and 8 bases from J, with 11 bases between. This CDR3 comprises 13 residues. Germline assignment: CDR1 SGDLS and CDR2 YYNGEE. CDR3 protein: CASSVASQGEAFF. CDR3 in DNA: TGTGCCAGCAGCGTAGCTTCACAGGGCGAAGCTTTCTTT.

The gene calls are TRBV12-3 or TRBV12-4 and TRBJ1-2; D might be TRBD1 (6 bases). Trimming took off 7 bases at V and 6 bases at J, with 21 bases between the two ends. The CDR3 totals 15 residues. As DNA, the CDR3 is TGTGCCAGCACTCTGACGGCAGGGCAGGGGCATGGCTACACCTTC. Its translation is CASTLTAGQGHGYTF.

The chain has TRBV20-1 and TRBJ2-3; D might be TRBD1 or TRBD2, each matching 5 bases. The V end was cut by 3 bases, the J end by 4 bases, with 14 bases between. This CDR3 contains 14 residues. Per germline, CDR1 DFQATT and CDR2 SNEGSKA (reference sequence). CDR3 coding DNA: TGCAGTGCTAGGCCGGGACGTCGGTCAGATACGCAGTATTTT. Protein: CSARPGRRSDTQYF.

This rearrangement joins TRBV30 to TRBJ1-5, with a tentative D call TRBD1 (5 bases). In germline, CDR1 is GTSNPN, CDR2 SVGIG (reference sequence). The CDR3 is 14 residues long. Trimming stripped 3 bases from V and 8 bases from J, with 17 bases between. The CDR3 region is CAWRSSGSVEPQHF. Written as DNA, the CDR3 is TGTGCCTGGAGGTCATCAGGGTCTGTAGAGCCCCAGCATTTT.

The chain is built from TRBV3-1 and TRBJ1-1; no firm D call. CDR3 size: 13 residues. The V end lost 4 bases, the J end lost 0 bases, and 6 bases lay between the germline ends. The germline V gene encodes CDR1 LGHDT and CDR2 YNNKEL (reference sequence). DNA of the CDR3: TGTGCCAGCAGCCCCCGGATGAACACTGAAGCTTTCTTT. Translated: CASSPRMNTEAFF.

In DNA, the CDR3 is TGTGCCAGCAGTTATGTCAGGCGGTTTCGGGATTCACCCCTCCACTTT. The encoded protein is CASSYVRRFRDSPLHF. This rearrangement joins TRBV6-9 to TRBJ1-6; no definite D call. The ends were cut back, 2 bases at V and 8 bases at J, with 16 bases in the middle. The CDR3 covers 16 residues. Germline CDR1 is MNHGY and CDR2 is SVAAGI.

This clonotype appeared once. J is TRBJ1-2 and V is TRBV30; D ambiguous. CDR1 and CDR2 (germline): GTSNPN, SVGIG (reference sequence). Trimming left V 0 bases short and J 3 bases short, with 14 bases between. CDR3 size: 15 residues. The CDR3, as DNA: TGTGCCTGGAGTGTGGTAGTTAGGACGGACTATGGCTACACCTTC. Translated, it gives CAWSVVVRTDYGYTF.

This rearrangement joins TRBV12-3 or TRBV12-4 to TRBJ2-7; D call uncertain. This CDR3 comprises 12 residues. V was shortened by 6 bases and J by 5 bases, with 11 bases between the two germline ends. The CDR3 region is CASRSRFDEQYF. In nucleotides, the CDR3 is TGTGCCAGCAGAAGTAGGTTTGACGAGCAGTACTTC.

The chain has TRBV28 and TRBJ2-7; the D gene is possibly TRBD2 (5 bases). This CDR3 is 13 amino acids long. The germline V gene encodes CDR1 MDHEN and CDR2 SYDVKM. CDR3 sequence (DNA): TGTGCGAGCGGAATCCCTATTCCCTACGAGCAGTACTTC. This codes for CASGIPIPYEQYF. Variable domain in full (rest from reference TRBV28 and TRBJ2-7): DVKVTQSSRYLVKRTGEKVFLECVQDMDHENMFWYRQDPGLGLRLIYFSYDVKMKEKGDIPEGYSVSREKKERFSLILESASTNQTSMYLCASGIPIPYEQYFGPGTRLTVT.

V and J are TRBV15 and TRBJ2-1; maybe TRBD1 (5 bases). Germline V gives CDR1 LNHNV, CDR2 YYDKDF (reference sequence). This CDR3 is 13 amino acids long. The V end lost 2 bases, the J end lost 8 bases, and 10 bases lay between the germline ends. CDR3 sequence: CATSRTIRDEQFF. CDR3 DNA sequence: TGTGCCACCAGCAGAACAATCAGGGATGAGCAGTTCTTC.

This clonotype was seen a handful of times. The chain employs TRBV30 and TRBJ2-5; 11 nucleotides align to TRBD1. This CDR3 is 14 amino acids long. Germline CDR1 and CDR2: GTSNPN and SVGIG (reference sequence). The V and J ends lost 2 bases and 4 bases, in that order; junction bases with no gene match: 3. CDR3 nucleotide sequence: TGTGCCTGGAGTACGGGACAGGGGGTAGAGACCCAGTACTTC. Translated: CAWSTGQGVETQYF.

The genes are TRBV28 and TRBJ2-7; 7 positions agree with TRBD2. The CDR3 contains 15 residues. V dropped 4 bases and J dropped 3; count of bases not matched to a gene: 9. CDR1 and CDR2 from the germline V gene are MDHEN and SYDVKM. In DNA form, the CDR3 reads TGTGCCAGCAGTTCCAGGGTAGCGGGTATCTACGAGCAGTACTTC. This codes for CASSSRVAGIYEQYF.

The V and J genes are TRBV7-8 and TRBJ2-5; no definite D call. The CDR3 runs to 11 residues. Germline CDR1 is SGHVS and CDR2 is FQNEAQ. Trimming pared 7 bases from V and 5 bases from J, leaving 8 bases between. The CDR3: CASKVLETQYF. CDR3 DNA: TGTGCCAGCAAAGTCTTGGAGACCCAGTACTTC. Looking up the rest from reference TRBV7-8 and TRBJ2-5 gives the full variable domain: GAGVSQSPRYKVAKRGQDVALRCDPISGHVSLFWYQQALGQGPEFLTYFQNEAQLDKSGLPSDRFFAERPEGSVSTLKIQRTQQEDSAVYLCASKVLETQYFGPGTRLLVL.

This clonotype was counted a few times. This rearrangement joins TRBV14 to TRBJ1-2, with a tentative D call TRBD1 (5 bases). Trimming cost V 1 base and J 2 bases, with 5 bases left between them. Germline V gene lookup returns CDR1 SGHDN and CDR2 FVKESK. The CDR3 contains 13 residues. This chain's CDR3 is CASSQGQNYGYTF. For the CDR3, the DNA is TGTGCCAGCAGCCAAGGACAGAACTATGGCTACACCTTC.

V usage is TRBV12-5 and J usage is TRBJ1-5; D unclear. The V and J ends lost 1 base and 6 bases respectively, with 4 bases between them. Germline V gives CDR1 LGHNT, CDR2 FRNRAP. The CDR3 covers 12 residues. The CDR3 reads CASGLAPQPQHF. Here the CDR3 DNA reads TGTGCTAGTGGTTTGGCCCCTCAGCCCCAGCATTTT.

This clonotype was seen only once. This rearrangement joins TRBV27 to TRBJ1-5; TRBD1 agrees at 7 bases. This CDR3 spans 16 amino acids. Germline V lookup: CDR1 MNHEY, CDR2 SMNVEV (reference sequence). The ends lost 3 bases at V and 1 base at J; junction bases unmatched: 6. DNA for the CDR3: TGTGCCAGCAGTTTCTTAGACAGGGCCAGCAATCAGCCCCAGCATTTT. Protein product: CASSFLDRASNQPQHF.